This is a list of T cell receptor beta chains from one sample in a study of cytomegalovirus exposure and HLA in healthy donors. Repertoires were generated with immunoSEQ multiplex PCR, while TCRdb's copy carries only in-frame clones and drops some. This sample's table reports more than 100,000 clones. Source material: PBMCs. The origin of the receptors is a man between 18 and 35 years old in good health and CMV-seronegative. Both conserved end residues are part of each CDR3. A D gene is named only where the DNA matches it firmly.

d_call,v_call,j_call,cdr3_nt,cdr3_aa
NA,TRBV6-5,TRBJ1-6,TGTGCCAGCAGCGCGACAGTACCTAATTCACCCCTCCACTTT,CASSATVPNSPLHF
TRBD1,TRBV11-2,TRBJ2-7,TGTGCCAGCAGCTATCGGACAGGCAAAGGAAGCTACGAGCAGTACTTC,CASSYRTGKGSYEQYF
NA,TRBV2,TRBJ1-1,TGTGCCAGCGGAAAGACAGTGAACACTGAAGCTTTCTTT,CASGKTVNTEAFF
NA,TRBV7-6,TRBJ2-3,TGTGCCAGCAGCTTAGTCCAACGGACAGATACGCAGTATTTT,CASSLVQRTDTQYF
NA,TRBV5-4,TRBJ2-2,TGTGCCAGCAGCTTGGAGGGGCGGAACACCGGGGAGCTGTTTTTT,CASSLEGRNTGELFF
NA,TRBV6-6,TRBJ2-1,TGTGCCAGCAGTTATAGTAACGCGAATGAGCAGTTCTTC,CASSYSNANEQFF
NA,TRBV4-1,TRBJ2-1,TGCGCCAGCAGCACTCCCGGCGGGTTTTATGAGCAGTTCTTC,CASSTPGGFYEQFF
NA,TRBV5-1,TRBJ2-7,TGCGCCAGCAGCTTGCTTGAGTGGGAGGTATCCTACGAGCAGTACTTC,CASSLLEWEVSYEQYF
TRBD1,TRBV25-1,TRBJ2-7,TGTGCCAGCAGCCTCCGGGACAGGGTATACGAGCAGTACTTC,CASSLRDRVYEQYF
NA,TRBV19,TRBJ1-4,TGTGCCAGTAGTATTACAGCACGGCTGAATGAAAAACTGTTTTTT,CASSITARLNEKLFF
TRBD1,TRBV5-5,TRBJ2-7,TGTGCCAGCAGCGAGGGACAGGAAGGCGAGCAGTACTTC,CASSEGQEGEQYF
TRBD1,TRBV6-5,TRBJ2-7,TGTGCCAGCAGTACTACTGACAGGGGATACGAGCGGTACTTC,CASSTTDRGYERYF
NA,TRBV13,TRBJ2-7,TGTGCCAGCAGCTTGGCAGGGGTCCGCCACGAGCAGTACTTC,CASSLAGVRHEQYF
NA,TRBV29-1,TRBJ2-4,TGCAGCGTTGTCAACAGAGCATCCCCCATTCAGTACTTC,CSVVNRASPIQYF
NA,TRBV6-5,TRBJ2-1,TGTGCCAGCAGTGGCCCCGGGGAGACGAATGAGCAGTTCTTC,CASSGPGETNEQFF
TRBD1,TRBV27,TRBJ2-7,TGTGCCAGCAGTTCGGGGACAGGGGTTTATTCCTACGAGCAGTACTTC,CASSSGTGVYSYEQYF
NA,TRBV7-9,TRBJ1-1,TGTGCCAGCAGCTTAGCACAGAGCACTGAAGCTTTCTTT,CASSLAQSTEAFF
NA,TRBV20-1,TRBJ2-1,TGCAGTGCTAGGTTTTTGGGCGAGCAGTTCTTC,CSARFLGEQFF
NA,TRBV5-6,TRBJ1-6,TGTGCCAGCAGCTCGGGGGTGGGAAGGGCTAATTCACCCCTCCACTTT,CASSSGVGRANSPLHF
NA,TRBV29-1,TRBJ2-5,TGCAGCGTCAAGACGGGCCAAGAGACCCAGTACTTC,CSVKTGQETQYF
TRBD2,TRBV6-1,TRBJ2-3,TGTGCCAGCAGTTTGACTAGCGGGAGCCCAGATACGCAGTATTTT,CASSLTSGSPDTQYF
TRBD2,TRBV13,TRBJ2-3,TGTGCCAGCAGCTTAGAGGGCCCAAGGAGAGCGGGAAGGCGGGAAGATACGCAGTATTTT,CASSLEGPRRAGRREDTQYF
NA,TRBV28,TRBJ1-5,TGTGCCAGCAGTTTTGGCACAGTCCAAAATCAGCCCCAGCATTTT,CASSFGTVQNQPQHF
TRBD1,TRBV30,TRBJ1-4,TGTGCCTGGATGCCCAGGGGGCCTAGTAATGAAAAACTGTTTTTT,CAWMPRGPSNEKLFF
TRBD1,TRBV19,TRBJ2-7,TGTGCCAGTAGTATAGGACAGGGCGTTATCTACGAGCAGTACTTC,CASSIGQGVIYEQYF
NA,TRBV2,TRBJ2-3,TGTGCCAGCAGTGATAGAGGGCTGGCAGATGCGCAGTATTTT,CASSDRGLADAQYF
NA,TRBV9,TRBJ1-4,TGTGCCAGCAGCGTAGGCGGAGGGATTGCAACTAATGAAAAACTGTTTTTT,CASSVGGGIATNEKLFF
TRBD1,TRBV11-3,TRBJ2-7,TGTGCCAGCAGCTTATCCTTCACCGGGACAGGGACCAACGAGCAGTACTTC,CASSLSFTGTGTNEQYF